This T cell receptor (beta chain) was captured in a study of metastatic and nonmetastatic thyroid tumors. In the study overall: Repertoires of blood and of tissue (tumor or nodule) from malignant and benign thyroid patients were compared. Points from the study as a whole: The study reportedly found significantly higher TCR beta diversity in malignant thyroid tumors than benign nodules, in blood and tumor.

Regarding this clone: The target antigen is unknown.

CDR3 size: 13 residues. CDR1 is SGHRS and CDR2 is YFSETQ in the germline V gene. V lost 0 bases to trimming and J lost 7 bases, with 8 bases between them. In the authors' methods: It was from CDR3 differences across clinicopathological groups that a distant-metastasis classifier for papillary thyroid cancer was built. TCRdb reanalyzed the PCR reads with MiXCR. What appears here as the V and J calls and clone size reflects TCRdb's work, not the paper's. The data hold some 6,900 clones, with around 30% observed a single time. There were no patients who had received any treatment before thyroid surgery. The sequence was obtained from a female donor with papillary thyroid cancer or a benign thyroid nodule (not recorded which). Some clones in this sample may be carry-over from other donors' samples. Sequencing used tumor tissue. This chain joins TRBV5-1 and TRBJ1-5; D not certain. The CDR3 sequence is CASSLDGYQPQHF. CDR3 sequence (DNA): TGCGCCAGCAGCTTGGACGGGTACCAGCCCCAGCATTTT.